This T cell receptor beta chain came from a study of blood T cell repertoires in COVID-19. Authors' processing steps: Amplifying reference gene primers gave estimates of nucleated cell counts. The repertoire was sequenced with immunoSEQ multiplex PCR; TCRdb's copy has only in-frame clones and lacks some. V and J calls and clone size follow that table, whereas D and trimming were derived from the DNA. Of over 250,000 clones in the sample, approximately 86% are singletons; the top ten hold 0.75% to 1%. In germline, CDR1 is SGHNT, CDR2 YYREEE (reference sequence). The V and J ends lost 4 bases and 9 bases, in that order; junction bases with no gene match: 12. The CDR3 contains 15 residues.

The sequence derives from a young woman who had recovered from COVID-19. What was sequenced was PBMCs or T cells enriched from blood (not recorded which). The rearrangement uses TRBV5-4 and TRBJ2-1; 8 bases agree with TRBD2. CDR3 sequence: CASSTAGSGTLEQFF. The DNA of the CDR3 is TGTGCCAGCAGCACGGCTGGTAGCGGGACACTTGAGCAGTTCTTC.